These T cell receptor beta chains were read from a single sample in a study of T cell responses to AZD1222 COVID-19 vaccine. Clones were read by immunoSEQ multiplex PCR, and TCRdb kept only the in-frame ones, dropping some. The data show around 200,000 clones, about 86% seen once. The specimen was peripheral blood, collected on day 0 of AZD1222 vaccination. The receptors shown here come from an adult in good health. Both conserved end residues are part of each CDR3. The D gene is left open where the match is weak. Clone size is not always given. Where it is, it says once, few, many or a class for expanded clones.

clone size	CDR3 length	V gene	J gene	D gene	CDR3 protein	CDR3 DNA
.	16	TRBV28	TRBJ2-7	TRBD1	CASSLWADRGAYEQYF	TGTGCCAGCAGTTTATGGGCCGACAGGGGAGCTTACGAGCAGTACTTC
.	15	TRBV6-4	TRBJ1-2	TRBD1	CASSDSATGYYGYTF	TGTGCCAGCAGTGACTCGGCGACAGGGTATTATGGCTACACCTTC
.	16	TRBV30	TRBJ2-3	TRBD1	CARMGDRGLGTDTQYF	TGTGCACGGATGGGGGACAGGGGATTGGGCACAGATACGCAGTATTTT
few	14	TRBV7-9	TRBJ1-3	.	CASSLSSTGNTIYF	TGTGCCAGCAGCTTGTCTTCCACGGGAAACACCATATATTTT
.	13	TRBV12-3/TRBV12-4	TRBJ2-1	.	CASWGLIDNEQFF	TGTGCCAGCTGGGGACTGATTGACAATGAGCAGTTCTTC
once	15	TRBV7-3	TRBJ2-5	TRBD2	CASSSLAGGQETQYF	TGTGCCAGCAGCTCCCTAGCGGGGGGCCAAGAGACCCAGTACTTC
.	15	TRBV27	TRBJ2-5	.	CASSPQGLALETQYF	TGTGCCAGCAGCCCACAGGGTTTAGCCTTAGAGACCCAGTACTTC
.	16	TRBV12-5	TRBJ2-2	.	CASGDTGTQNTGELFF	TGTGCTAGTGGCGATACTGGGACACAGAACACCGGGGAGCTGTTTTTT
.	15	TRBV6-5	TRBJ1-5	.	CASSSRTDSNQPQHF	TGTGCCAGCAGTTCTCGGACAGATAGCAATCAGCCCCAGCATTTT
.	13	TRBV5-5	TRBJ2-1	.	CASSWVDPNEQFF	TGTGCCAGCAGCTGGGTGGACCCCAATGAGCAGTTCTTC
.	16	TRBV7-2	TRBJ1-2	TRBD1	CASSPYQTGPNYGYTF	TGTGCCAGCAGCCCATACCAGACAGGGCCGAACTATGGCTACACCTTC
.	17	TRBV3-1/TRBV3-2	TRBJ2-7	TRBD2	CASSRGTSGGRVSEQYF	TGTGCCAGCAGCCGGGGGACTAGCGGGGGAAGAGTCTCCGAGCAGTACTTC
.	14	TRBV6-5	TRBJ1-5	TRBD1	CASRQGTSNQPQHF	TGTGCCAGCCGACAGGGAACTAGCAATCAGCCCCAGCATTTT
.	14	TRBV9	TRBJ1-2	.	CASSTGTEGYGYTF	TGTGCCAGCAGTACAGGAACCGAGGGCTATGGCTACACCTTC
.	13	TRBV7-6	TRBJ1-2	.	CASSLGGIDGYTF	TGTGCCAGCAGCTTAGGGGGAATTGATGGCTACACCTTC
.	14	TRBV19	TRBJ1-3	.	CASSIEVSGNTIYF	TGTGCCAGTAGTATTGAGGTCTCTGGAAACACCATATATTTT
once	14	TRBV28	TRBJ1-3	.	CASSLTGYGNTIYF	TGTGCCAGCAGTTTAACAGGGTATGGAAACACCATATATTTT
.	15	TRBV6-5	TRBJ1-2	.	CASSRTMGTNYGYTF	TGTGCCAGCAGCCGCACGATGGGCACTAACTATGGCTACACCTTC
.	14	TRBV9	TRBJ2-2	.	CASSGLLGSGELFF	TGTGCCAGCAGCGGACTACTCGGTTCCGGGGAGCTGTTTTTT
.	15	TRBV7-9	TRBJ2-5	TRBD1	CASSLGQGALETQYF	TGTGCCAGCAGCTTGGGACAGGGGGCCTTGGAGACCCAGTACTTC
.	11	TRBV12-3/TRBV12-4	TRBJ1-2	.	CASSYRGGYTF	TGTGCCAGCAGTTATCGAGGTGGCTACACCTTC
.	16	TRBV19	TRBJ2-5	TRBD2	CASSMILSGVQETQYF	TGTGCCAGTAGTATGATCCTTAGCGGGGTTCAAGAGACCCAGTACTTC
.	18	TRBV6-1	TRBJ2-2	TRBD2	CASSDTSGGIPKTGELFF	TGTGCCAGCAGTGATACTAGCGGGGGGATTCCAAAGACCGGGGAGCTGTTTTTT
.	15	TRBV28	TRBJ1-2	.	CASSWEGGAINGYTF	TGTGCCAGCAGCTGGGAAGGGGGGGCGATTAATGGCTACACCTTC